The T cell receptor (beta chain) described here comes from a study of T cell changes during pregnancy in multiple sclerosis. Some clones are missing from TCRdb's copy, which holds only in-frame ones; the method was immunoSEQ multiplex PCR. The table includes tens of thousands of clones, roughly 90% detected once. CDR1 is SGHVS and CDR2 is FQNEAQ in the germline V gene. Trimming left V 5 bases short and J 5 bases short, with 13 bases between. The CDR3 extends over 13 amino acids. The chain joins TRBV7-8 to TRBJ2-7; weak D call: TRBD2 (6 bases). The sample consisted of CD8+ T cells from peripheral blood mononuclear cells, taken in the third trimester of pregnancy. The clonotype was recovered from a female donor with multiple sclerosis, enrolled in a pregnancy study. CDR3 sequence: CASSHFWGDEQYF. The CDR3 coding sequence is TGTGCCAGCAGCCATTTCTGGGGGGACGAGCAGTACTTC.